Presented here are 17 T cell receptor beta chains from one specimen sequenced in a study of early T cells in non-severe SARS-CoV-2 infection. TCRdb re-called the 5' RACE reads with MiXCR, one entry per CDR3 protein. The repertoire holds approximately 84,000 distinct CDR3 sequences, with about 13% as singletons. Sequenced material: whole blood. The source of these receptors is an adult who was a healthcare worker with PCR-confirmed SARS-CoV-2 infection or an uninfected control (not recorded which).

This clonotype appeared a few times. The chain is built from TRBV24-1 and TRBJ2-7; 8 bases agree with TRBD2. V dropped 3 bases and J dropped 2; count of bases not matched to a gene: 2. CDR1 is KGHDR and CDR2 is SFDVKD in the germline V gene. The CDR3 has 14 amino acids. In DNA, the CDR3 is TGTGCCACCAGTGATCCGCGGGGGGCCTACGAGCAGTACTTC. It yields the protein CATSDPRGAYEQYF.

This clonotype came up a few times. The V call is TRBV20-1, the J call TRBJ2-1; 14 bases fit TRBD2. J lost 8 bases, V lost 5 bases, and 11 bases had no gene match. CDR3 length: 16 amino acids. The germline V gene has CDR1 DFQATT and CDR2 SNEGSKA (reference sequence). The CDR3 DNA follows: TGCAGTGCTCCGGCCGGGACTAGCGGGAGTAACGATGAGCAGTTCTTC. Its protein is CSAPAGTSGSNDEQFF.

The chain recombines TRBV7-3 with TRBJ2-1, with TRBD2 identical over 7 bases. This CDR3 contains 14 residues. V was clipped by 4 bases and J by 5 bases; unmatched bases: 5. Germline V lookup: CDR1 SGHTA, CDR2 FQGTGA. This CDR3 is CASSSDAGDNEQFF. CDR3 DNA sequence: TGTGCCAGCAGCTCCGATGCGGGGGACAATGAGCAGTTCTTC.

The V and J genes are TRBV25-1 and TRBJ1-2; D possibly corresponds to TRBD1 (5 bases). CDR3 length: 14 residues. Germline V CDR1 and CDR2: MGHDK, SYGVNS. The ends were cut back, 3 bases at V and 5 bases at J, with 13 bases in the middle. DNA of the CDR3: TGTGCCAGCAGTGATCCCCAGGGATTGTATGGCTACACCTTC. Amino acid sequence: CASSDPQGLYGYTF.

This clonotype was counted between two and nine times. CDR3 sequence (DNA): TGTGCCAGCAGTGAATCCCCCCAGGGACAGCCCCAGCATTTT. Translating gives CASSESPQGQPQHF. V and J are TRBV6-1 and TRBJ1-5; TRBD1 is a possible D gene (5 bases). The CDR3 totals 14 residues. CDR1 is MNHNS and CDR2 is SASEGT in the germline V gene. V was shortened by 2 bases and J by 7 bases, with 12 bases between the two germline ends.

This clonotype was seen at least ten times. The chain combines TRBV29-1 with TRBJ2-3, with 15 bases that match TRBD2. The CDR3 extends over 18 amino acids. The V gene's germline CDR1 is SQVTM and CDR2 ANQGSEA. The V segment lost 5 bases and the J segment 1 base; nucleotides outside the gene matches: 10. The CDR3 nucleotides read TGCAGCGTTTTTGGGACTAGCGGGAGGTCAAGGCGCACAGATACGCAGTATTTT. This gives the protein CSVFGTSGRSRRTDTQYF.

This clonotype occurred a few times. The genes are TRBV2 and TRBJ1-2, with no clear D. The V end was cut by 1 base, the J end by 1 base, with 10 bases between. The CDR3 totals 15 residues. Germline values: CDR1 SNHLY, CDR2 FYNNEI. This CDR3 reads CASSEDLSYNYGYTF. In DNA form, the CDR3 reads TGTGCCAGCAGTGAAGATCTGAGCTATAACTATGGCTACACCTTC.

This clonotype showed up many times. V usage is TRBV5-1 and J usage is TRBJ2-6, with 9 bases aligning to TRBD1. This CDR3 spans 17 amino acids. J lost 0 bases, V lost 8 bases, and 9 bases had no gene match. Germline CDR1 is SGHRS and CDR2 is YFSETQ. The CDR3 is CASYSGTGSSGANVLTF. For the CDR3, the DNA is TGCGCCAGTTATTCCGGGACAGGGAGCTCTGGGGCCAACGTCCTGACTTTC. Complete variable domain (other parts from reference TRBV5-1 and TRBJ2-6): KAGVTQTPRYLIKTRGQQVTLSCSPISGHRSVSWYQQTPGQGLQFLFEYFSETQRNKGNFPGRFSGRQFSNSRSEMNVSTLELGDSALYLCASYSGTGSSGANVLTFGAGSRLTVL.

This chain connects TRBV14 to TRBJ1-1; perhaps TRBD1 as D (5 bases). V lost 0 bases and J lost 5, with 13 bases in between. The CDR3 runs 15 residues. Germline CDR1 is SGHDN and CDR2 is FVKESK. The CDR3 reads CASSQEGVSWTEAFF. The CDR3 DNA is TGTGCCAGCAGCCAAGAGGGGGTATCGTGGACTGAAGCTTTCTTT.

Many counts were recorded for this clonotype. This chain joins TRBV6-5 and TRBJ2-7, with 7 nucleotides matching TRBD2. This CDR3 comprises 16 residues. After removal of 7 bases from V and 2 bases from J, the junction contained 14 bases not matched to a gene. The germline V gene has CDR1 MNHEY and CDR2 SVGAGI. In DNA, the CDR3 is TGTGCCAGCAAACCATACGGGACTACCCGCACCTACGAGCAGTACTTC. This translates into CASKPYGTTRTYEQYF.

The V gene is TRBV30, the J gene TRBJ2-7; 9 bases fit TRBD1. Trimming at V came to 4 bases and at J to 3 bases, leaving 10 bases not matched to a gene. Germline values: CDR1 GTSNPN, CDR2 SVGIG (reference sequence). The CDR3 runs 15 residues. The CDR3 DNA follows: TGTGCCTGGACGTGGGGGACAGGGTTTCTCTACGAGCAGTACTTC. As protein: CAWTWGTGFLYEQYF.

This chain connects TRBV7-6 to TRBJ1-1; D is ambiguous. In germline, CDR1 is SGHVS, CDR2 FNYEAQ. The V end lost 1 base, the J end lost 1 base, and 10 bases lay between the germline ends. CDR3 length: 15 amino acids. The CDR3 DNA reads TGTGCCAGCAGCTTAGTCGGACTCACGAACACTGAAGCTTTCTTT. Its translation: CASSLVGLTNTEAFF.

The gene calls are TRBV14 and TRBJ2-2; 11 bases line up with TRBD2. Germline values: CDR1 SGHDN, CDR2 FVKESK. CDR3 length equals 16 residues. Trimming removed 2 bases from V and 7 bases from J; junction bases left unmatched: 6. CDR3 nucleotide sequence: TGTGCCAGCAGCCAACCTAGCGGGGGGAAGCACGGGGAGCTGTTTTTT. Its protein product is CASSQPSGGKHGELFF.

This chain joins TRBV5-1 and TRBJ1-2; D is possibly TRBD1 (6 bases). CDR1 and CDR2 from the germline V gene are SGHRS and YFSETQ. The CDR3 runs 14 residues. The germline V and J ends were trimmed by 4 bases and 0 bases, with 10 bases remaining between them. The chain's CDR3 is CASSSTGTNYGYTF. Written as DNA, the CDR3 is TGCGCCAGCAGCAGTACAGGGACTAACTATGGCTACACCTTC.

The chain employs TRBV4-1 and TRBJ1-4; the match to TRBD1 covers 7 bases. Germline V gives CDR1 MGHRA, CDR2 YSYEKL. J was trimmed by 6 bases and V by 9 bases; bases with no gene match: 7. This CDR3 is 13 amino acids long. CDR3 nucleotide sequence: TGCGCCAGTACTAACAGGGGAGATGAAAAACTGTTTTTT. Translation gives CASTNRGDEKLFF.

The V and J genes are TRBV18 and TRBJ2-3, with a tentative D call TRBD1 (6 bases). CDR1 and CDR2 (germline): KGHSH, LQKENI. The germline V and J ends were trimmed by 7 bases and 0 bases, with 11 bases remaining between them. The CDR3 sequence is 14 residues long. This chain's CDR3 is CASLRTASTDTQYF. The CDR3 nucleotides read TGTGCCAGCTTACGGACAGCTAGCACAGATACGCAGTATTTT.

This clonotype was detected many times. The rearrangement links TRBV6-4 to TRBJ2-1, with 11 bases matching TRBD2. CDR3 length equals 16 residues. The V segment lost 0 bases and the J segment 4 bases; nucleotides outside the gene matches: 2. Germline V gene sequence: CDR1 MRHNA, CDR2 SNTAGT. The CDR3 spells CASSDSGTSGYNEQFF. CDR3 bases: TGTGCCAGCAGTGACTCGGGGACTAGCGGTTACAATGAGCAGTTCTTC.